This is a list of T cell receptor beta chains from one sample in a study of control samples from healthy donors and cancer patients. The table came from immunoSEQ multiplex PCR; TCRdb's copy has only in-frame clones and leaves some out. The sample comprises some 120,000 clones, over 85% of which are singletons, and about 2.6% rests with the top ten. The specimen sequenced was blood. These receptors were taken from a man between 25 and 39 years old in good health. The CDR3 runs from the conserved cysteine through the conserved F or W. Fields, in order: V gene, J gene, CDR3 protein.

>TRBV5-5|TRBJ2-5
CASSLGGQGVRETQYF
>TRBV30|TRBJ2-3
CAWSVGQGMADTQYF
>TRBV19|TRBJ1-2
CASSPVLMDLHGYTF
>TRBV18|TRBJ1-5
CASSPKTGPQPQHF
>TRBV7-9|TRBJ2-5
CASSLDVRKETQYF
>TRBV5-1|TRBJ1-6
CASSQEPFSYNSPLHF
>TRBV7-8|TRBJ1-2
CASSLVLAATLNYGYTF
>TRBV2|TRBJ1-2
CASSEASGAGHGYTF
>TRBV9|TRBJ2-1
CASSVAVTSGGEQFF
>TRBV5-6|TRBJ2-6
CASSITSSRPGANVLTF
>TRBV9|TRBJ2-3
CASSVGTSGGLDTQYF
>TRBV30|TRBJ1-6
CAWHNRDSPLHF
>TRBV7-3|TRBJ1-2
CASSLDRTGSSGYTF
>TRBV4-1|TRBJ2-1
CASSLGSTGENEQFF
>TRBV7-7|TRBJ1-3
CASSLGVSSGNTIYF
>TRBV7-9|TRBJ1-1
CASSFFAGENTEAFF
>TRBV27|TRBJ2-7
CASSPDLGREYF
>TRBV6-6|TRBJ2-7
CASSQAPGGLYEQYF
>TRBV9|TRBJ1-3
CASSVVTEGNTIYF
>TRBV11-2|TRBJ1-5
CASSIGTPNQPQHF